A single TCR beta chain is shown here with its context. Antigen: not known. The sample is drawn from a study of T-cell reconstitution after alpha-beta-depleted transplantation in children. Study-wide points: Reportedly, roughly two months post-transplant, alpha-beta T cells arose from several hundred expanded graft clones. T-cell numbers and diversity, one year after transplant, stemmed largely from T cells that were newly produced. The origin of high day-60 TCRbeta diversity in some patients lay in surviving recipient T cells and thymic progenitors.

It was with unique molecular identifiers that the TCRbeta library was prepared. TCRdb redid the calling of the PCR reads with MiXCR, one entry per CDR3 protein. The profile covers some 70,000 distinct CDR3 sequences, with roughly 4.9% appearing a single time and under 20% taken by the ten largest. The CDR3 contains 14 residues. Per germline, CDR1 MNHEY and CDR2 SVGAGI. Trimming took 4 bases from V and 5 from J, leaving 14 bases between them. The specimen was PBMCs, mostly from graft donor cells, collected 180 days after TCRalphabeta/CD19-depleted stem cell transplant. This sequence originates from a boy under two years old who had a stem cell transplant for acute myeloid leukemia, so the T cells may come from the graft donor. The chain recombines TRBV6-5 with TRBJ1-2, with D possibly TRBD1 on 5 matching bases. DNA of the CDR3: TGTGCCAGCAGTTGGGGACGGAACCGATATGGCTACACCTTC. Translated: CASSWGRNRYGYTF.